A selection of T cell receptor beta chains follows, all from one sample in a study of control samples from healthy donors and cancer patients. Sequencing was performed with immunoSEQ multiplex PCR; in TCRdb, only in-frame clones are kept and a portion is missing. The sample lists 180,000 or so clones; just under 95% were seen once. The sample comprised blood. These receptor sequences come from a woman aged 60-75 years in good health. CDR3s include the opening cysteine and the closing phenylalanine or tryptophan. Each record gives: clone size, V gene, D gene, J gene, CDR3 length, CDR3 protein, CDR3 DNA. The D gene is left open where the match is weak. For some rows the clone size is stated as once, few or many, or as a class when expanded; others skip it.

size: -
V: TRBV5-1
D: -
J: TRBJ1-2
length: 13
CDR3: CASSLKGVDGYTF
DNA: TGCGCCAGCAGCTTGAAAGGTGTGGATGGCTACACCTTC

size: once
V: TRBV4-3
D: -
J: TRBJ2-1
length: 15
CDR3: CASSQGWGTYNEQFF
DNA: TGCGCCAGCAGCCAAGGATGGGGGACCTACAATGAGCAGTTCTTC

size: -
V: TRBV11-2
D: -
J: TRBJ2-2
length: 15
CDR3: CASSLAAFGTGELFF
DNA: TGTGCCAGCAGCTTAGCGGCCTTTGGCACCGGGGAGCTGTTTTTT

size: -
V: TRBV4-1
D: TRBD1
J: TRBJ2-7
length: 18
CDR3: CASSQGLTRTGGRAEQYF
DNA: TGCGCCAGCAGCCAGGGGCTAACCAGAACAGGGGGGCGGGCCGAGCAGTACTTC

size: -
V: TRBV12-3/TRBV12-4
D: -
J: TRBJ1-5
length: 13
CDR3: CASSFTNEQPQHF
DNA: TGTGCCAGCAGTTTTACGAACGAGCAGCCCCAGCATTTT

size: -
V: TRBV11-3
D: -
J: TRBJ2-3
length: 9
CDR3: CANRGGLYF
DNA: TGTGCCAATAGGGGGGGTCTGTATTTT

size: -
V: TRBV7-6
D: -
J: TRBJ2-5
length: 15
CDR3: CASSLTGPKEETQYF
DNA: TGTGCCAGCAGCTTAACGGGGCCGAAGGAAGAGACCCAGTACTTC

size: -
V: TRBV7-9
D: TRBD1
J: TRBJ2-1
length: 17
CDR3: CASSLQGQAVPYNEQFF
DNA: TGTGCCAGCAGCTTACAGGGACAGGCCGTACCCTACAATGAGCAGTTCTTC

size: once
V: TRBV18
D: -
J: TRBJ1-3
length: 17
CDR3: CASSPLPQGRWENTIYF
DNA: TGTGCCAGCTCACCACTTCCCCAGGGGCGCTGGGAAAACACCATATATTTT

size: -
V: TRBV4-3
D: -
J: TRBJ1-6
length: 15
CDR3: CASSQGGPDNSPLHF
DNA: TGCGCCAGCAGCCAGGGGGGTCCGGATAATTCACCCCTCCACTTT

size: -
V: TRBV6-5
D: -
J: TRBJ1-1
length: 13
CDR3: CASRETANGEAFF
DNA: TGTGCCAGCAGGGAGACAGCGAACGGTGAAGCTTTCTTT

size: -
V: TRBV7-2
D: TRBD1
J: TRBJ1-1
length: 18
CDR3: CASSLGRTGRVENTEAFF
DNA: TGTGCCAGCAGCTTAGGTCGGACAGGGAGGGTTGAAAACACTGAAGCTTTCTTT

size: -
V: TRBV7-2
D: TRBD2
J: TRBJ2-3
length: 17
CDR3: CASSLARQAGATDTQYF
DNA: TGTGCCAGCAGCTTAGCGCGGCAAGCGGGGGCCACAGATACGCAGTATTTT

size: -
V: TRBV6-6
D: -
J: TRBJ1-6
length: 15
CDR3: CASSYSAGRNSPLHF
DNA: TGTGCCAGCAGTTACTCGGCAGGGAGGAATTCACCCCTCCACTTT

size: -
V: TRBV7-9
D: -
J: TRBJ1-5
length: 16
CDR3: CASSLFGGDSNQPQHF
DNA: TGTGCCAGCAGCTTATTCGGGGGGGATAGCAATCAGCCCCAGCATTTT

size: -
V: TRBV2
D: -
J: TRBJ1-1
length: 15
CDR3: CASSRRAGTNTEAFF
DNA: TGTGCCAGCAGTCGTCGGGCAGGGACGAACACTGAAGCTTTCTTT

size: -
V: TRBV11-3
D: -
J: TRBJ2-1
length: 13
CDR3: CASSQISGGEQFF
DNA: TGTGCCAGCAGCCAAATTAGCGGTGGTGAGCAGTTCTTC

size: -
V: TRBV29-1
D: -
J: TRBJ1-1
length: 13
CDR3: CSVASQVNTEAFF
DNA: TGCAGCGTTGCCTCACAGGTGAACACTGAAGCTTTCTTT

size: -
V: TRBV15
D: TRBD2
J: TRBJ2-1
length: 17
CDR3: CATSILSGVSSYNEQFF
DNA: TGTGCCACCAGCATTTTGAGCGGGGTTAGCTCCTACAATGAGCAGTTCTTC

size: -
V: TRBV18
D: TRBD2
J: TRBJ2-1
length: 16
CDR3: CASSRLLAGGINEQFF
DNA: TGTGCCAGCTCTCGTCTACTAGCGGGGGGGATCAATGAGCAGTTCTTC

size: -
V: TRBV7-9
D: -
J: TRBJ1-2
length: 14
CDR3: CASSSSPSMSDYTF
DNA: TGTGCCAGCAGCTCCTCGCCAAGTATGAGCGACTACACCTTC

size: -
V: TRBV27
D: -
J: TRBJ2-2
length: 15
CDR3: CASKRVGTNTGELFF
DNA: TGTGCCAGCAAGCGGGTCGGGACGAACACCGGGGAGCTGTTTTTT

size: -
V: TRBV7-6
D: -
J: TRBJ1-4
length: 18
CDR3: CASSLVERLAKDGEKLFF
DNA: TGTGCCAGCAGCTTAGTAGAACGCCTGGCCAAGGATGGGGAAAAACTGTTTTTT

size: -
V: TRBV4-3
D: -
J: TRBJ2-1
length: 16
CDR3: CASSRKRGRANPEQFF
DNA: TGCGCCAGCAGCCGGAAGAGGGGAAGGGCTAATCCTGAGCAGTTCTTC

size: -
V: TRBV19
D: -
J: TRBJ1-5
length: 15
CDR3: CASSIEAWGNQPQHF
DNA: TGTGCCAGTAGTATCGAAGCATGGGGGAATCAGCCCCAGCATTTT

size: -
V: TRBV2
D: -
J: TRBJ2-5
length: 12
CDR3: CASSDRSETQYF
DNA: TGTGCCAGCAGTGACAGATCAGAGACCCAGTACTTC